This T cell receptor (beta chain) was obtained from a study of shared T cell receptors in the human thymus. Measured with immunoSEQ multiplex PCR; TCRdb has only the in-frame clones, and not every one. The repertoire holds some 720,000 clones, with around 89% as singletons. This CDR3 has 13 residues. V was pared by 4 bases and J by 4 bases, with 2 bases of the junction left unmatched. Germline values: CDR1 SEHNR, CDR2 FQNEAQ (reference sequence). These data also formed part of another study, on human thymus T cells. Per that paper: Among the donors, all were healthy Finnish infants having corrective surgery for congenital heart defects. Thymus tissue for the work was resected from patients undergoing corrective heart surgery. Repertoires sampled from thymus and blood appeared biased in V and J gene usage. Related work showed strongly overlapping thymic repertoires across unrelated individuals.

This clonotype originated in a boy under two years old with a congenital heart defect. The sequencing sample was made of thymocytes. The chain joins TRBV7-9 to TRBJ1-2; 8 bases fit TRBD1. Here the CDR3 reads CASSYDRGYGYTF. For the CDR3, the DNA is TGTGCCAGCAGCTACGACAGGGGCTATGGCTACACCTTC.